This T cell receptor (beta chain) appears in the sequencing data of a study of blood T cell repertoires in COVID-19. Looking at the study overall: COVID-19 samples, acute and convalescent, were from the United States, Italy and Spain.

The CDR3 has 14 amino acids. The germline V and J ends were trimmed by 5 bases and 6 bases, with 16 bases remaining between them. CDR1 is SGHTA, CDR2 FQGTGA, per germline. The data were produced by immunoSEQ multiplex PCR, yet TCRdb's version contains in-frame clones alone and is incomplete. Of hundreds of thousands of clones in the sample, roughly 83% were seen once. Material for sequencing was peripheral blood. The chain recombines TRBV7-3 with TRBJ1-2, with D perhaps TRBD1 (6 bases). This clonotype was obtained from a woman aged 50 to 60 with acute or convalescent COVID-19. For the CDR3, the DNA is TGTGCCAGCAGCCAGGGGTCCCGTGTCAATGGCTACACCTTC. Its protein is CASSQGSRVNGYTF.